The TCR beta chain described here comes from a study of cytomegalovirus exposure and HLA in healthy donors. Details on this clone: What it recognizes is unknown.

It was with 60 Vbeta and 13 Jbeta primers that the PCR ran. The data were produced by immunoSEQ multiplex PCR, yet TCRdb's version contains in-frame clones alone and is incomplete. The sample has approximately 47,000 clones. Per the germline V gene, CDR1 is MGHRA and CDR2 is YSYEKL. V dropped 4 bases and J dropped 4 bases, with 8 bases sitting between them. The CDR3 has 13 amino acids. Findings of the study overall: Only CMV serostatus was available as immune exposure information.

The specimen sequenced was PBMCs. This TCR came from a male donor in good health and CMV-seronegative. The chain combines TRBV4-1 with TRBJ1-5, with TRBD1 as a possible D gene (6 bases). Here the CDR3 DNA reads TGCGCCAGCAGCCGGACAGAAAATCAGCCCCAGCATTTT. Encoded protein: CASSRTENQPQHF.